This T cell receptor beta chain was retrieved from a study of blood T cell repertoires in COVID-19. Profiling relied on immunoSEQ multiplex PCR, and the TCRdb table lists in-frame clones only, not all of them. In the table there are some 300,000 clones, roughly nine tenths of which are singletons. This CDR3 region has 14 residues. Trimming cost V 8 bases and J 2 bases, with 14 bases left between them. Looked up from germline, CDR1 is LNHDA and CDR2 is SQIVND (reference sequence). The sample taken for sequencing was peripheral blood. The chain links TRBV19 to TRBJ2-3, with D unresolved. This TCR was sampled from a man between 18 and 35 years old with active or convalescent COVID-19. CDR3 amino acids: CASHSQTATDTQYF. DNA of the CDR3: TGTGCCAGTCACAGTCAAACGGCCACAGATACGCAGTATTTT.